Only a few counts were recorded for the clone carrying this T cell receptor (beta chain). Its antigen is as yet unknown. Germline V CDR1 and CDR2: MNHEY, SMNVEV (reference sequence). CDR3 length: 14 amino acids. Trimming removed 3 bases from V and 6 bases from J; junction bases left unmatched: 8. Combining a sample-barcoded 5' primer with a J-beta primer mix, a second PCR ran for about 7 to 11 cycles. Every sample returned 2.5 million or more CDR3-containing paired-end reads. TCRdb used MiXCR to reprocess the 5' RACE reads, holding one entry per CDR3 protein. The table records roughly 1.4 million distinct CDR3 sequences, roughly 59% of them present only once. This record comes from a study of blood T cells in healthy people across ages. About the research overall: Capture via template switching afforded approximately one barcoded beta molecule per two T cells.

Whole-study results and caveats: Researchers deemed the diversity estimates from one million T cells underestimates.

The chain recombines TRBV27 with TRBJ2-7, with 7 bases aligning to TRBD1. The clonotype was recovered from a man aged 18-30 years in good health. Sequenced material: blood. CDR3 sequence (DNA): TGTGCCAGCAGTTTGGGGACAGAATGGAGCGAGCAGTACTTC. Residues: CASSLGTEWSEQYF.